A selection of T cell receptor beta chains follows, all from one sample in a study of control samples from healthy donors and cancer patients. TCRdb keeps only in-frame clones here, not all; method: immunoSEQ multiplex PCR. In the table there are tens of thousands of clones, around three quarters of which are singletons. The sample comprised PBMCs. These receptors originate from a man in his 60s with head and neck cancer. Each CDR3 is given with its conserved first and last residue. The D gene is left open where the match is weak. Clone size is not always given. Where it is, it says once, few, many or a class for expanded clones.

.	TRBD1	TRBV3-1/TRBV3-2	TRBJ2-2	CASSQTGKDGELFF	TGTGCCAGCAGCCAGACAGGGAAAGACGGGGAGCTGTTTTTT
few	.	TRBV28	TRBJ1-1	CASSRPLNTEAFF	TGTGCCAGCAGCCGACCGCTTAACACTGAAGCTTTCTTT
.	TRBD2	TRBV19	TRBJ2-1	CASNSGGRASYNEQFF	TGTGCCAGTAATTCGGGCGGGAGGGCCTCCTACAATGAGCAGTTCTTC
.	.	TRBV15	TRBJ2-7	CATSRVEGVEQYF	TGTGCCACCAGCAGAGTGGAAGGGGTCGAGCAGTACTTC
.	.	TRBV6-5	TRBJ1-1	CASYWLALGRTEAFF	TGTGCCAGCTATTGGTTAGCCCTGGGGCGGACTGAAGCTTTCTTT
.	.	TRBV6-4	TRBJ1-3	CARAGQKNGNTIYF	TGTGCCAGGGCAGGGCAAAAGAATGGAAACACCATATATTTT
.	.	TRBV19	TRBJ2-7	CASSMAPPYTYEQYF	TGTGCCAGTAGTATGGCGCCTCCGTACACCTACGAGCAGTACTTC
.	TRBD1	TRBV2	TRBJ1-3	CASRDRGRNTIYF	TGTGCCAGCAGGGACAGGGGGCGAAACACCATATATTTT
.	.	TRBV3-1/TRBV3-2	TRBJ2-5	CASSQRGQQETQYF	TGTGCCAGCAGCCAACGCGGACAGCAAGAGACCCAGTACTTC
.	.	TRBV15	TRBJ1-5	CATSSLGGSNQPQHF	TGTGCCACCAGCAGTTTAGGAGGGTCCAATCAGCCCCAGCATTTT
.	TRBD1	TRBV2	TRBJ1-6	CASSLGTGGSPLHF	TGTGCCAGCAGCCTCGGGACAGGGGGTTCACCCCTCCACTTT
.	.	TRBV19	TRBJ1-2	CASSPPQDRYGYTF	TGTGCCAGTAGTCCCCCACAGGACCGGTATGGCTACACCTTC
.	TRBD1	TRBV28	TRBJ2-7	CASSSIQGGQYF	TGTGCCAGCAGTTCCATACAGGGGGGGCAGTACTTC
.	.	TRBV5-1	TRBJ1-1	CASSDVTGPGNTEAFF	TGCGCCAGCAGCGATGTTACAGGTCCCGGGAACACTGAAGCTTTCTTT
.	.	TRBV28	TRBJ2-5	CASSFGRAETQYF	TGTGCCAGCAGTTTCGGAAGAGCCGAGACCCAGTACTTC
.	TRBD2	TRBV5-1	TRBJ2-7	CASSLGLWEGSYEQYF	TGCGCCAGCAGCTTGGGTTTATGGGAGGGATCCTACGAGCAGTACTTC
.	.	TRBV30	TRBJ2-3	CAWSVPGRHTDTQYF	TGTGCCTGGAGTGTACCAGGGCGACACACAGATACGCAGTATTTT
.	TRBD2	TRBV7-2	TRBJ2-3	CASNLGGGRRGDTQYF	TGTGCCAGCAACTTAGGTGGCGGGAGGCGGGGAGATACGCAGTATTTT
.	.	TRBV18	TRBJ2-5	CASSQNSQETQYF	TGTGCCAGCTCACAGAACAGCCAAGAGACCCAGTACTTC
few	.	TRBV5-6	TRBJ2-1	CASSLSGSKEQFF	TGTGCCAGCAGCTTGTCCGGGTCCAAGGAGCAGTTCTTC
few	.	TRBV18	TRBJ1-1	CASSPSGRNTEAFF	TGTGCCAGCTCACCGAGTGGTAGAAACACTGAAGCTTTCTTT
.	.	TRBV18	TRBJ2-5	CASSPLGNGETQYF	TGTGCCAGCTCACCACTAGGTAACGGGGAGACCCAGTACTTC
.	.	TRBV6-2/TRBV6-3	TRBJ1-1	CASSYRKRLVNTEAFF	TGTGCCAGCAGTTACAGAAAACGGTTGGTGAACACTGAAGCTTTCTTT